This T cell receptor (beta chain) emerged from a study of blood T cell repertoires in COVID-19. V lost 0 bases, J lost 3 bases, and 2 bases stayed unmatched. CDR3 size: 15 residues. CDR1 is SEHNR and CDR2 is FQNEAQ in the germline V gene (reference sequence). This table comes from immunoSEQ multiplex PCR, and its TCRdb copy is limited to in-frame clones, with some not included. The repertoire holds 110,000 or so clones, with about 85% as singletons. The genes are TRBV7-9 and TRBJ1-5; 7 bases map to TRBD1. This sequence was found in a man in his forties with acute or convalescent COVID-19. Sequencing was carried out using peripheral blood. CDR3 protein: CASSLAGTDNQPQHF. The CDR3, as DNA: TGTGCCAGCAGCTTAGCGGGGACAGACAATCAGCCCCAGCATTTT.